The 14 T cell receptor beta chains in this list originate from one sample, sequenced in a study of shared clonotypes between healthy human individuals. The naive CD8 population came from CD45RO-negative cells selected for CCR7, without terminally differentiated effector memory CD45RA+ cells. Data came from immunoSEQ multiplex PCR; TCRdb stores just in-frame clones and leaves some out. The repertoire holds around 1.9 million clones, roughly 91% seen once, with roughly 1.7% in the top ten. The sample taken for sequencing was naive CD8+ T cells from PBMCs. The receptors originated from a man younger than 35 in good health. Some clones in this sample may be carry-over from other donors' samples.

The rearrangement links TRBV28 to TRBJ1-5; unclear D gene. The V gene lost 2 bases and the J gene lost 2 bases, with 10 bases spanning the gap. Germline CDR1 is MDHEN and CDR2 is SYDVKM. The CDR3 is made up of 15 amino acids. CDR3 bases: TGTGCCAGCAGTTTAATCGGGAATGGCAATCAGCCCCAGCATTTT. This sequence encodes CASSLIGNGNQPQHF.

V gene TRBV29-1 combines with J gene TRBJ2-1; maybe TRBD2 (6 bases). V lost 1 base, J lost 8 bases, and 18 bases lay in between. The CDR3 is 15 amino acids. Germline V CDR1 and CDR2: SQVTM, ANQGSEA. DNA for the CDR3: TGCAGCGTTGAAGGCCCTGAGGGCAGGAGGGATGAGCAGTTCTTC. This codes for CSVEGPEGRRDEQFF.

CDR3: CAISEIRDNEQFF. CDR3 sequence (DNA): TGTGCCATCAGTGAGATAAGAGACAATGAGCAGTTCTTC. The chain recombines TRBV10-3 with TRBJ2-1; no definite D call. Trimming removed 2 bases at V and 5 bases at J, with 7 bases between. The CDR3 covers 13 residues. Germline loops: CDR1 ENHRY, CDR2 SYGVKD.

This chain joins TRBV5-4 and TRBJ2-7; possibly TRBD2 for D (6 bases). Germline V gives CDR1 SGHNT, CDR2 YYREEE (reference sequence). Trimming stripped 3 bases from V and 5 bases from J, with 15 bases between. The CDR3 spans 14 residues. The CDR3 sequence: CASSYSVGGDEQYF. In DNA, the CDR3 is TGTGCCAGCAGCTATTCGGTGGGGGGAGACGAGCAGTACTTC.

The V call is TRBV6-5, the J call TRBJ1-1; no reliable D call. The CDR3 sequence is 12 residues long. The germline V gene has CDR1 MNHEY and CDR2 SVGAGI. Trimming cost V 6 bases and J 0 bases, with 5 bases left between them. The CDR3 DNA reads TGTGCCAGCAGGGCAATGAACACTGAAGCTTTCTTT. This sequence encodes CASRAMNTEAFF.

Only one count was recorded for this clone. The genes are TRBV2 and TRBJ2-5; 8 bases fit TRBD2. V dropped 7 bases and J dropped 2; count of bases not matched to a gene: 6. CDR1 is SNHLY, CDR2 FYNNEI, per germline. The CDR3 runs 14 residues. The CDR3 region has the DNA TGTGCCAGCACTACGGGGGGGGAGCAAGAGACCCAGTACTTC. It specifies CASTTGGEQETQYF. Filled out from reference TRBV2 and TRBJ2-5, the complete variable domain reads EPEVTQTPSHQVTQMGQEVILRCVPISNHLYFYWYRQILGQKVEFLVSFYNNEISEKSEIFDDQFSVERPDGSNFTLKIRSTKLEDSAMYFCASTTGGEQETQYFGPGTRLLVL.

The V gene is TRBV11-1, the J gene TRBJ2-5; D tentatively reads TRBD1 or TRBD2 (6 bases each). Germline CDR1 is SGHAT and CDR2 is FQDESV (reference sequence). The CDR3 sequence is 15 residues long. V lost 5 bases and J 5 bases, leaving 18 bases between the germline ends. The chain's CDR3 is CASSPRWGAGETQYF. The CDR3 region has the DNA TGTGCCAGCAGCCCCAGGTGGGGGGCGGGGGAGACCCAGTACTTC.

This clone has only one observation. The sample carries other DNA sequences with the same CDR3. The gene calls are TRBV27 and TRBJ2-1, with TRBD2 identical over 10 bases. Germline V gene sequence: CDR1 MNHEY, CDR2 SMNVEV (reference sequence). V dropped 4 bases and J dropped 3; count of bases not matched to a gene: 3. The CDR3 covers 15 residues. The CDR3: CASSSWTSGYNEQFF. The CDR3, as DNA: TGTGCCAGCAGTTCCTGGACTAGCGGCTACAATGAGCAGTTCTTC.

The gene calls are TRBV27 and TRBJ2-3; weak D call: TRBD1 (5 bases). CDR3 size: 20 residues. The V and J ends lost 8 bases and 1 base respectively, with 31 bases between them. The germline CDR1 and CDR2 sequences are MNHEY and SMNVEV (reference sequence). CDR3 region: CASGRSPGAGSIVGTDTQYF. The DNA of the CDR3 is TGTGCCAGCGGACGCTCCCCTGGGGCAGGGTCGATAGTGGGCACAGATACGCAGTATTTT.

This clone was seen a single time. The V gene is TRBV7-8, the J gene TRBJ2-7, with 12 bases that match TRBD2. V was clipped by 4 bases and J by 2 bases; unmatched bases: 6. CDR1 and CDR2 from the germline V gene are SGHVS and FQNEAQ. CDR3 length: 16 amino acids. The CDR3 region is CASSYPTSGRPYEQYF. For the CDR3, the DNA is TGTGCCAGCAGCTATCCGACTAGCGGGAGACCCTACGAGCAGTACTTC.

The V call is TRBV7-2, the J call TRBJ2-1; the D gene could be TRBD1 or TRBD2 (6 bases each). CDR1 SGHTA and CDR2 FQGNSA come from the germline V gene. V was pared by 1 base and J by 2 bases, with 9 bases between. The CDR3 runs 15 residues. In nucleotides, the CDR3 is TGTGCCAGCAGCTTAGACGGGGGCGCCTACAATGAGCAGTTCTTC. Its translation: CASSLDGGAYNEQFF.

This chain uses TRBV6-5 with TRBJ1-5, with D uncertain. The V gene's germline CDR1 is MNHEY and CDR2 SVGAGI. This CDR3 region has 15 residues. Trimming removed 0 bases at V and 3 bases at J, with 9 bases between. The CDR3 DNA sequence: TGTGCCAGCAGTTACTCCCACAGCCCCAATCAGCCCCAGCATTTT. Its translation: CASSYSHSPNQPQHF.

This chain links TRBV7-2 with TRBJ1-1, with D tentatively TRBD1 (6 bases). V lost 5 bases, J lost 6 bases, and 13 bases lay in between. CDR1 is SGHTA, CDR2 FQGNSA, per germline. The CDR3 is 13 residues long. The CDR3 loop is CASSNPTGSEAFF. The CDR3 DNA follows: TGTGCCAGCAGCAACCCCACAGGGTCTGAAGCTTTCTTT.

V and J are TRBV13 and TRBJ2-2; 14 bases map to TRBD2. This CDR3 is 17 amino acids long. J gave up 4 bases and V 5 bases, and 6 bases lay outside the gene matches. Germline V lookup: CDR1 PRHDT, CDR2 FYEKMQ (reference sequence). DNA for the CDR3: TGTGCCAGCAGCCCCTGGGGACTAGCGGGGGCCACCGGGGAGCTGTTTTTT. Amino acid sequence: CASSPWGLAGATGELFF.